This T cell receptor beta chain derives from a study of blood T cell repertoires in COVID-19. The wider study: T cells, B-cell-depleted T cells, or PBMCs provided the cDNA or gDNA that served as material.

Living in 24 US areas, the participants were between roughly 18 and 90 years of age. Each recovered donor of Cohort 3 presented with two negative PCRs, clearance, or symptom resolution. Germline lookup yields CDR1 GTSNPN and CDR2 SVGIG (reference sequence). V was clipped by 3 bases and J by 6 bases; unmatched bases: 3. The CDR3 totals 14 residues. Libraries were prepared by immunoSEQ multiplex PCR; TCRdb keeps only in-frame clonotypes and omits some of them. This sample carries hundreds of thousands of clones, 85% of them seen once, and the ten largest clones take around 2.3%. The sequence was collected from a woman between 45 and 65 years old who had recovered from COVID-19. The sequencing sample was made of PBMCs or T cells enriched from blood (not recorded which). V gene TRBV30 combines with J gene TRBJ2-2; TRBD2 agrees at 11 bases. CDR3 DNA sequence: TGTGCCTGGAGCCGACTAGCGGGGTCCGGGGAGCTGTTTTTT. Protein product: CAWSRLAGSGELFF.